Listed here are 27 T cell receptor beta chains from one sample, sequenced in a study of blood T cell repertoires in COVID-19. Using immunoSEQ multiplex PCR, the repertoire was profiled, and TCRdb retains in-frame clones only, with some absent. The sample consists of fewer than 200,000 clones, about 83% of them appearing once. The sample consisted of peripheral blood. The receptor set was obtained from a human donor in a cohort sampled during active COVID-19.

The chain has TRBV5-5 and TRBJ1-2, with D tentatively TRBD1 (5 bases). This CDR3 comprises 14 residues. Trimming pared 4 bases from V and 4 bases from J, leaving 14 bases between. The germline gives CDR1 SGHKS, CDR2 YYEKEE (reference sequence). In nucleotides, the CDR3 is TGTGCCAGCAGCCCATCCTGGCAGGGCTATGGCTACACCTTC. This encodes CASSPSWQGYGYTF. The variable domain in full, with the rest retrieved from reference TRBV5-5 and TRBJ1-2, is DAGVTQSPTHLIKTRGQQVTLRCSPISGHKSVSWYQQVLGQGPQFIFQYYEKEERGRGNFPDRFSARQFPNYSSELNVNALLLGDSALYLCASSPSWQGYGYTFGSGTRLTVV.

The rearrangement uses TRBV19 and TRBJ2-7, with D perhaps matching TRBD1 (6 bases). V dropped 3 bases and J dropped 3 bases, with 12 bases sitting between them. This CDR3 region has 14 residues. Germline values: CDR1 LNHDA, CDR2 SQIVND (reference sequence). In DNA, the CDR3 is TGTGCCAGTAGTATCCGGGACACCAACTACGAGCAGTACTTC. Protein sequence: CASSIRDTNYEQYF.

A few counts support this clone. V usage is TRBV9 and J usage is TRBJ2-2; D remains ambiguous. Germline V gives CDR1 SGDLS, CDR2 YYNGEE. The germline V and J ends were trimmed by 0 bases and 7 bases, with 4 bases remaining between them. The length of the CDR3 is 12 residues. The CDR3 sequence is CASSVVVGELFF. CDR3 bases: TGTGCCAGCAGCGTAGTCGTCGGGGAGCTGTTTTTT.

In regard to this clone: In the same sample, other DNA sequences code for this CDR3. V and J are TRBV28 and TRBJ1-6; 8 nucleotides align to TRBD1. Germline trimming cut 3 bases from V and 4 bases from J; bases unmatched to any gene: 2. CDR1 and CDR2 from the germline V gene are MDHEN and SYDVKM. The CDR3 covers 15 residues. The chain's CDR3 is CASSLGDRYNSPLHF. The CDR3 DNA reads as TGTGCCAGCAGTTTGGGGGACAGGTATAATTCACCCCTCCACTTT.

V gene TRBV4-1 combines with J gene TRBJ1-1; 7 nucleotides line up with TRBD1. Germline CDR1 is MGHRA and CDR2 is YSYEKL. This CDR3 is built from 16 residues. V lost 0 bases and J lost 5; bases outside the gene matches: 9. The CDR3 protein is CASSQDFGGGRTEAFF. DNA for the CDR3: TGCGCCAGCAGCCAAGATTTTGGAGGGGGCCGGACTGAAGCTTTCTTT.

This clone was seen a few times. V usage is TRBV3-1 (or the pseudogene TRBV3-2) and J usage is TRBJ1-1, with TRBD1 as a possible D gene (6 bases). The CDR3 is 14 residues long. The germline V gene has CDR1 LGHDT and CDR2 YNNKEL (reference sequence). V was clipped by 1 base and J by 5 bases, with 11 bases between them. This CDR3 reads CASSQGNQGTEAFF. The CDR3 coding sequence is TGTGCCAGCAGCCAAGGAAACCAGGGGACTGAAGCTTTCTTT.

This chain uses TRBV19 with TRBJ2-1; 8 nucleotides agree with TRBD2. V was pared by 3 bases and J by 6 bases, with 13 bases of the junction left unmatched. The CDR3 has 17 residues. Germline lookup yields CDR1 LNHDA and CDR2 SQIVND (reference sequence). CDR3 in amino acids: CASSISHGGAMANEQFF. The CDR3 nucleotides are TGTGCCAGTAGTATTTCCCACGGGGGGGCCATGGCCAATGAGCAGTTCTTC.

The V call is TRBV9, the J call TRBJ1-6; 9 bases map to TRBD1. This CDR3 has 15 residues. Germline V gene data show CDR1 as SGDLS and CDR2 as YYNGEE. Trimming took 8 bases from V and 0 from J; bases not matched to a gene: 3. The CDR3 loop is CASGTGSSYNSPLHF. The CDR3 DNA reads TGTGCCAGTGGGACAGGGAGCTCCTATAATTCACCCCTCCACTTT.

The rearrangement uses TRBV2 and TRBJ2-7, with D perhaps matching TRBD1 (5 bases). The CDR3 is 14 amino acids. From germline, CDR1 is SNHLY and CDR2 FYNNEI. Between the trimmed V and J ends, which lost 6 bases and 0 bases, there was a span of 12 bases. CDR3 sequence reads: CASSVDSASYEQYF. CDR3 in DNA: TGTGCCAGCAGCGTCGACAGTGCCTCCTACGAGCAGTACTTC.

CDR3 region: CASTTDRVNYGYTF. CDR3 coding DNA: TGTGCCAGCACCACGGACAGGGTCAACTATGGCTACACCTTC. The V call is TRBV2, the J call TRBJ1-2; 8 bases are a match to TRBD1. The CDR3 contains 14 residues. In germline, CDR1 is SNHLY, CDR2 FYNNEI. V dropped 7 bases and J dropped 2; count of bases not matched to a gene: 6. The full variable domain, rest sourced from reference TRBV2 and TRBJ1-2, is EPEVTQTPSHQVTQMGQEVILRCVPISNHLYFYWYRQILGQKVEFLVSFYNNEISEKSEIFDDQFSVERPDGSNFTLKIRSTKLEDSAMYFCASTTDRVNYGYTFGSGTRLTVV.

V is TRBV4-2 and J is TRBJ1-6; TRBD1 is a possible D gene (5 bases). The ends were cut back, 5 bases at V and 7 bases at J, with 12 bases in the middle. There are 14 residues in the CDR3. Germline V lookup: CDR1 LGHNA, CDR2 YNFKEQ. CDR3 sequence (DNA): TGTGCCAGCAGCAGGGGAGGGGACAATTCACCCCTCCACTTT. Translated, it gives CASSRGGDNSPLHF.

This chain connects TRBV7-3 to TRBJ1-1; weak D call: TRBD1 (5 bases). Trimming left V 1 base short and J 5 bases short, with 8 bases between. CDR3 size: 13 residues. CDR1 and CDR2 from the germline V gene are SGHTA and FQGTGA. CDR3 sequence: CASSLIRDTEAFF. CDR3 coding DNA: TGTGCCAGCAGCTTAATCAGGGATACTGAAGCTTTCTTT.

This chain uses TRBV9 with TRBJ1-6; no clear D. The CDR3 runs 13 residues. Germline assignment: CDR1 SGDLS and CDR2 YYNGEE. The V end was cut by 0 bases, the J end by 11 bases, with 9 bases between. CDR3 sequence (DNA): TGTGCCAGCAGCGTAGCCTCGCCGGCACCCCTCCACTTT. This encodes CASSVASPAPLHF. Variable domain in full (rest from reference TRBV9 and TRBJ1-6): DSGVTQTPKHLITATGQRVTLRCSPRSGDLSVYWYQQSLDQGLQFLIQYYNGEERAKGNILERFSAQQFPDLHSELNLSSLELGDSALYFCASSVASPAPLHFGNGTRLTVT.

V and J are TRBV4-3 and TRBJ1-6; D gene uncertain. There are 15 residues in the CDR3. Trimming left V 0 bases short and J 4 bases short, with 7 bases between. Germline loops: CDR1 LGHNA, CDR2 YSLEER. CDR3 coding DNA: TGCGCCAGCAGCCAAGATAGAGGGTATAATTCACCCCTCCACTTT. This gives the protein CASSQDRGYNSPLHF.

The V and J genes are TRBV18 and TRBJ2-2; 8 bases match TRBD1. The CDR3 sequence is 13 residues long. Trimming cost V 6 bases and J 5 bases; bases outside gene matches: 2. Germline V lookup: CDR1 KGHSH, CDR2 LQKENI. CDR3 sequence: CASSRTGTGELFF. Written as DNA, the CDR3 is TGTGCCAGCTCCCGGACAGGGACCGGGGAGCTGTTTTTT.

This chain joins TRBV9 and TRBJ2-2; 8 bases fit TRBD1. With V trimmed by 0 bases and J by 4 bases, 8 bases remained unmatched. CDR1 SGDLS and CDR2 YYNGEE come from the germline V gene. The CDR3 spans 17 residues. CDR3 loop: CASSVGMTGDPTGELFF. The CDR3 DNA sequence: TGTGCCAGCAGCGTAGGTATGACAGGGGACCCCACCGGGGAGCTGTTTTTT. Complete variable domain (other parts from reference TRBV9 and TRBJ2-2): DSGVTQTPKHLITATGQRVTLRCSPRSGDLSVYWYQQSLDQGLQFLIQYYNGEERAKGNILERFSAQQFPDLHSELNLSSLELGDSALYFCASSVGMTGDPTGELFFGEGSRLTVL.

The rearrangement joins TRBV27 to TRBJ2-7; possibly TRBD1 for D (6 bases). Germline V CDR1 and CDR2: MNHEY, SMNVEV (reference sequence). V gave up 5 bases and J gave up 6 bases, with 20 bases separating them. This CDR3 comprises 15 residues. CDR3 residues: CASSNPGRTRGEQYF. The CDR3 DNA is TGTGCCAGCAGTAACCCGGGACGCACCAGGGGCGAGCAGTACTTC.

The gene calls are TRBV29-1 and TRBJ1-1; 9 bases align to TRBD1. V lost 3 bases to trimming and J lost 4 bases; unmatched junction nucleotides: 3. The CDR3 loop spans 13 amino acids. Germline V gives CDR1 SQVTM, CDR2 ANQGSEA. DNA of the CDR3: TGCAGCGTTGACGCGACAGGGGGCACTGAAGCTTTCTTT. Amino acid sequence: CSVDATGGTEAFF.

The chain combines TRBV7-3 with TRBJ1-1, with no clear D. The germline V gene has CDR1 SGHTA and CDR2 FQGTGA. This CDR3 comprises 13 residues. The V and J ends lost 1 base and 5 bases respectively, with 8 bases between them. The CDR3 sequence: CASSLSGTTEAFF. The CDR3 nucleotides are TGTGCCAGCAGCTTAAGTGGTACAACTGAAGCTTTCTTT.

The chain links TRBV4-3 to TRBJ1-5; D not certain. V was shortened by 4 bases and J by 0 bases, with 7 bases between the two germline ends. The germline V gene has CDR1 LGHNA and CDR2 YSLEER. The CDR3 runs to 14 residues. The CDR3, as DNA: TGCGCCAGCAGCCCAGGCCATAGCAATCAGCCCCAGCATTTT. Protein sequence: CASSPGHSNQPQHF.

The J gene is TRBJ2-7, the V gene TRBV10-1, with 7 positions matching TRBD2. Germline CDR1 and CDR2: WNHNN and SYGVQD (reference sequence). The length of the CDR3 is 11 residues. The CDR3 sequence is CATSEGLEQYF. In DNA form, the CDR3 reads TGCGCAACTAGCGAAGGACTCGAGCAGTACTTC.

The chain joins TRBV7-2 to TRBJ1-1, with 10 nucleotides matching TRBD1. In germline, CDR1 is SGHTA, CDR2 FQGNSA. This CDR3 region has 16 residues. The J segment lost 0 bases and the V segment lost 8 bases, leaving 9 bases of the junction unmatched. The chain's CDR3 is CASVGTGALLNTEAFF. CDR3 bases: TGTGCCAGCGTCGGGACAGGGGCTCTCCTGAACACTGAAGCTTTCTTT. The variable domain in full, completed from reference TRBV7-2 and TRBJ1-1, reads GAGVSQSPSNKVTEKGKDVELRCDPISGHTALYWYRQSLGQGLEFLIYFQGNSAPDKSGLPSDRFSAERTGGSVSTLTIQRTQQEDSAVYLCASVGTGALLNTEAFFGQGTRLTVV.

This clone occurred a few times. The CDR3 nucleotides read TGTGCCAGCAGCTTACTAGCGGCCGAGCAGTTCTTC. The encoded protein is CASSLLAAEQFF. This rearrangement joins TRBV7-3 to TRBJ2-1; 7 bases agree with TRBD2. The CDR3 loop spans 12 amino acids. Germline CDR1 SGHTA, CDR2 FQGTGA. The ends lost 2 bases at V and 10 bases at J; junction bases unmatched: 2.

The genes are TRBV25-1 and TRBJ1-2; 8 bases are shared with TRBD1. Germline CDR1 MGHDK, CDR2 SYGVNS. Trimming cost V 4 bases and J 6 bases; bases outside gene matches: 4. This CDR3 spans 13 amino acids. DNA of the CDR3: TGTGCCAGCAGTGGGACAGGGTCGAATGGCTACACCTTC. It specifies CASSGTGSNGYTF.

The CDR3 region has the DNA TGCGCCAGCCCCGCGGGCCATAATTCACCCCTCCACTTT. This gives the protein CASPAGHNSPLHF. The gene calls are TRBV23-1 and TRBJ1-6; D is ambiguous. TRBV23-1 is given ORF status, its function remaining uncertain. This CDR3 has 13 amino acids. Trimming pared 8 bases from V and 5 bases from J, leaving 10 bases between.

This chain connects TRBV7-9 to TRBJ2-2, with 8 bases matching TRBD1. The CDR3 covers 16 residues. Germline trimming cut 7 bases from V and 4 bases from J; bases unmatched to any gene: 11. The germline CDR1 and CDR2 sequences are SEHNR and FQNEAQ (reference sequence). CDR3 region: CASTNGAGGGTGELFF. CDR3 DNA sequence: TGTGCCAGCACCAACGGGGCAGGGGGCGGCACCGGGGAGCTGTTTTTT. Supplemented by reference TRBV7-9 and TRBJ2-2, the full variable domain reads DTGVSQNPRHKITKRGQNVTFRCDPISEHNRLYWYRQTLGQGPEFLTYFQNEAQLEKSRLLSDRFSAERPKGSFSTLEIQRTEQGDSAMYLCASTNGAGGGTGELFFGEGSRLTVL.

The V call is TRBV15, the J call TRBJ2-7, with D possibly matching TRBD1 (6 bases). V was pared by 5 bases and J by 2 bases, with 10 bases between. The CDR3 extends over 13 amino acids. The germline gives CDR1 LNHNV, CDR2 YYDKDF (reference sequence). CDR3 residues: CATSRDTTYEQYF. In DNA form, the CDR3 reads TGTGCCACCAGCCGGGACACCACCTACGAGCAGTACTTC.